The 20 T cell receptor beta chains below all came from one sample that was sequenced in a study of T cells in Graves' hyperthyroidism and ophthalmopathy. RNA transcripts were the template for amplifying TCR beta CDR3 regions. Initially, a first-round RT-PCR of the TCR CDR3 employed the HTBI primer set. MiXCR was run by TCRdb on the multiplex PCR reads, yielding one entry per CDR3 protein. The table has hundreds of thousands of distinct CDR3 sequences, about 14% seen once. Sequenced: blood. Receptors were obtained from a woman between 50 and 59 years old with Graves' ophthalmopathy.

This clonotype has only a few counts. The rearrangement joins TRBV7-9 to TRBJ2-2; D gene uncertain. The CDR3 consists of 15 residues. In germline, CDR1 is SEHNR, CDR2 FQNEAQ (reference sequence). V was pared by 2 bases and J by 2 bases, with 9 bases between. Here the CDR3 reads CASSLRADNTGELFF. DNA of the CDR3: TGTGCCAGCAGCTTACGGGCTGATAACACCGGGGAGCTGTTTTTT.

The sample holds many counts of this clonotype. The V gene is TRBV13, the J gene TRBJ2-1; D may be TRBD2 (5 bases). This CDR3 comprises 16 residues. The V gene lost 5 bases and the J gene lost 0 bases, with 14 bases spanning the gap. Germline assignment: CDR1 PRHDT and CDR2 FYEKMQ (reference sequence). CDR3 region: CASSPLAPSSYNEQFF. The CDR3 DNA follows: TGTGCCAGCAGCCCCTTAGCGCCTAGCTCCTACAATGAGCAGTTCTTC. Drawing the rest from reference TRBV13 and TRBJ2-1, the complete variable domain is AAGVIQSPRHLIKEKRETATLKCYPIPRHDTVYWYQQGPGQDPQFLISFYEKMQSDKGSIPDRFSAQQFSDYHSELNMSSLELGDSALYFCASSPLAPSSYNEQFFGPGTRLTVL.

This clonotype was seen a handful of times. This chain joins TRBV28 and TRBJ2-5; D unclear. CDR3 length: 12 residues. V was clipped by 6 bases and J by 8 bases, with 13 bases between them. Germline-derived CDR1 and CDR2 are MDHEN and SYDVKM. Written as DNA, the CDR3 is TGTGCCAGCAGCAGTAGTTGCCCTACCCAGTACTTC. Encoded protein: CASSSSCPTQYF.

The J gene is TRBJ1-6, the V gene TRBV27; D is possibly TRBD1 (5 bases). Trimming cost V 8 bases and J 8 bases, with 16 bases left between them. This CDR3 region has 14 residues. The germline V gene has CDR1 MNHEY and CDR2 SMNVEV (reference sequence). The CDR3 DNA reads TGTGCCAGCCGTAGGGGCGGGTGGGATTCACCCCTCCACTTT. Amino acid sequence: CASRRGGWDSPLHF.

The chain uses TRBV20-1 and TRBJ2-3; 11 positions agree with TRBD2. Germline values: CDR1 DFQATT, CDR2 SNEGSKA (reference sequence). There are 15 residues in the CDR3. Unmatched junction bases numbered 5, after V lost 2 bases and J lost 4 bases. This CDR3 is CSARFTSGGPDTQYF. The DNA for the CDR3 is TGCAGTGCTAGATTTACTAGCGGGGGCCCAGATACGCAGTATTTT.

This clonotype has at least ten counts. The J gene is TRBJ2-7, the V gene TRBV6-2 or TRBV6-3, with a weak D call TRBD1 (5 bases). Germline V gives CDR1 MNHEY, CDR2 SVGEGT. This CDR3 contains 15 residues. V was trimmed by 10 bases and J by 1 base, leaving 20 bases between them. The CDR3 here is CATYKPTDRSYEQYF. CDR3 DNA sequence: TGTGCCACCTACAAGCCGACAGATAGGTCCTACGAGCAGTACTTC.

The rearrangement links TRBV7-9 to TRBJ1-3; no reliable D call. CDR1 SEHNR and CDR2 FQNEAQ come from the germline V gene (reference sequence). Trimming left V 0 bases short and J 2 bases short, with 11 bases between. CDR3 length equals 16 residues. The CDR3 DNA follows: TGTGCCAGCAGCTTAGCAGCGCCAGCCCCTGGAAACACCATATATTTT. This sequence encodes CASSLAAPAPGNTIYF.

In this sample, this clonotype turned up many times. In DNA form, the CDR3 reads TGCGCCAGCAGCCCCCGACTAGCGGGAGGGGGATACAATGAGCAGTTCTTC. The encoded protein is CASSPRLAGGGYNEQFF. The V and J genes are TRBV5-1 and TRBJ2-1; 14 nucleotides line up with TRBD2. There are 17 residues in the CDR3. The ends lost 4 bases at V and 4 bases at J; junction bases unmatched: 7. CDR1 SGHRS and CDR2 YFSETQ come from the germline V gene.

There are many counts of this clonotype. V gene TRBV12-3 or TRBV12-4 combines with J gene TRBJ1-5; D gene ambiguous. The CDR3 spans 13 residues. Trimming left V 5 bases short and J 3 bases short, with 8 bases between. CDR3 coding DNA: TGTGCCAGCAGTGTCGGATACAATCAGCCCCAGCATTTT. It translates to CASSVGYNQPQHF.

In this sample, this clonotype turned up many times. This chain joins TRBV28 and TRBJ1-1, with a weak D call TRBD1 (5 bases). The germline CDR1 and CDR2 sequences are MDHEN and SYDVKM. This CDR3 has 15 residues. Trimming took off 1 base at V and 6 bases at J, with 15 bases between the two ends. The DNA of the CDR3 is TGTGCCAGCAGTTTATTCCGGGGGGGAACTCCTGAAGCTTTCTTT. Amino acid sequence: CASSLFRGGTPEAFF.

Details on this clonotype: A read error may be the cause here, since a much bigger clone is one base away. The V call is TRBV6-2 or TRBV6-3, the J call TRBJ2-7, with TRBD1 matching 9 bases. CDR1 and CDR2 from the germline V gene are MNHEY and SVGEGT. This CDR3 is 14 amino acids long. V lost 8 bases to trimming and J lost 2 bases; unmatched junction nucleotides: 7. The CDR3 bases are TGTGCCAGCGGTAGGACAGGGGTACCCTACGAGCAGTACTTC. Its protein is CASGRTGVPYEQYF.

This clonotype was observed many times. CDR3 nucleotide sequence: TGTGCCAGCAGCTTAGGGGAGTCTTACGAGCAGTACTTC. This gives the protein CASSLGESYEQYF. V usage is TRBV7-9 and J usage is TRBJ2-7; tentative D call: TRBD2 (5 bases). V was clipped by 1 base and J by 4 bases, with 8 bases between them. Germline V lookup: CDR1 SEHNR, CDR2 FQNEAQ (reference sequence). The CDR3 totals 13 residues.

This clonotype appeared many times. The V gene is TRBV28, the J gene TRBJ2-7, with D uncertain. V was clipped by 7 bases and J by 0 bases, with 7 bases between them. The CDR3 is 12 amino acids. Germline V gene lookup returns CDR1 MDHEN and CDR2 SYDVKM. The CDR3 loop is CASNGDSYEQYF. Here the CDR3 DNA reads TGTGCCAGCAATGGGGACTCCTACGAGCAGTACTTC. Complete variable domain (other parts from reference TRBV28 and TRBJ2-7): DVKVTQSSRYLVKRTGEKVFLECVQDMDHENMFWYRQDPGLGLRLIYFSYDVKMKEKGDIPEGYSVSREKKERFSLILESASTNQTSMYLCASNGDSYEQYFGPGTRLTVT.

This clonotype was counted ten times or more. This sequence joins TRBV27 and TRBJ2-2, with no clear D. V was clipped by 3 bases and J by 6 bases, with 5 bases between them. The V gene's germline CDR1 is MNHEY and CDR2 SMNVEV (reference sequence). The CDR3 is 12 amino acids. CDR3 region: CASSFTSGELFF. The CDR3 coding sequence is TGTGCCAGCAGTTTCACGTCCGGGGAGCTGTTTTTT.

The V gene is TRBV20-1, the J gene TRBJ1-5; possibly TRBD1 for D (5 bases). The germline V gene has CDR1 DFQATT and CDR2 SNEGSKA (reference sequence). The germline V and J ends were trimmed by 6 bases and 12 bases, with 15 bases remaining between them. The CDR3 sequence is 11 residues long. The CDR3 nucleotides read TGCAGTGCCACCCGGGACTCTTACCAGCATTTT. Residues: CSATRDSYQHF.

The sample holds many counts of this clonotype. The gene calls are TRBV11-2 and TRBJ2-7; D is unclear. Trimming took 3 bases from V and 2 from J, leaving 23 bases between them. Germline-derived CDR1 and CDR2 are SGHAT and FQNNGV. This CDR3 is 18 amino acids long. The CDR3 bases are TGTGCCAGCAGCTTTGGACGTGATGGGGAATCCTTTACCTACGAGCAGTACTTC. As protein: CASSFGRDGESFTYEQYF.

This clonotype was observed at least ten times. This chain connects TRBV12-3 or TRBV12-4 to TRBJ1-1; maybe TRBD1 (5 bases). V gave up 1 base and J gave up 5 bases, with 17 bases separating them. The CDR3 contains 16 residues. In DNA form, the CDR3 reads TGTGCCAGCAGTTTAGGTTCGGTGCGGGGGGGAACTGAAGCTTTCTTT. Translated: CASSLGSVRGGTEAFF.

This clonotype was counted many times. DNA of the CDR3: TGTGCCAGCAGTAGGCCTAGCGGGAGACCTAGCACAGATACGCAGTATTTT. It codes for CASSRPSGRPSTDTQYF. This rearrangement joins TRBV12-3 or TRBV12-4 to TRBJ2-3, with 10 bases fitting TRBD2. CDR3 length: 17 residues. J was trimmed by 0 bases and V by 5 bases; bases with no gene match: 8.

In this sample, this clonotype turned up a few times. The chain couples TRBV27 to TRBJ1-5; D is perhaps TRBD1 (6 bases). Per germline, CDR1 MNHEY and CDR2 SMNVEV (reference sequence). The CDR3 extends over 16 amino acids. The V end lost 5 bases, the J end lost 3 bases, and 17 bases lay between the germline ends. The CDR3, as DNA: TGTGCCAGCAGTCCCCTATTACAGGGTTTCAATCAGCCCCAGCATTTT. This encodes CASSPLLQGFNQPQHF.

At least ten counts were recorded for this clonotype. V is TRBV2 and J is TRBJ1-5; the D is unclear. CDR1 is SNHLY, CDR2 FYNNEI, per germline. V lost 6 bases and J 3 bases, leaving 9 bases between the germline ends. CDR3 length: 13 residues. CDR3 coding DNA: TGTGCCAGCAGAACAGAGAACAATCAGCCCCAGCATTTT. Translated, it gives CASRTENNQPQHF.